This section outlines one TCR beta chain sequence together with its context. The target antigen is unknown. The data were taken from a study of sequential checkpoint blockade in melanoma. At the level of the study: Arm A got nivolumab then ipilimumab; arm B the reverse, 1:1. Matched biopsies came pretreatment and at week 13 for some 22 patients. Study findings and constraints: Response in arm A was associated with pretreatment TIL clonality.

TCRdb's copy holds only in-frame clones and misses some; the assay was immunoSEQ multiplex PCR. Of 3,000 to 4,000 clones in the sample, roughly a fifth were seen once. Described treatment: randomized to nivolumab then ipilimumab (arm A) or the reverse (arm B). The sequence was obtained from a human donor with melanoma. The sample here was tumor tissue (inferred from file names), taken from a patient given nivolumab and ipilimumab in sequence.

CDR3 in amino acids: CASRTLQGGNSPLHF. In DNA form, the CDR3 reads TGTGCCAGCAGAACGCTACAGGGAGGTAATTCACCCCTCCACTTT. J is TRBJ1-6 and V is TRBV6-8; possible D gene TRBD1, 6 bases. V was clipped by 6 bases and J by 6 bases, with 15 bases between them. Germline loops: CDR1 MNHGY, CDR2 SAAAGT. This CDR3 comprises 15 residues.